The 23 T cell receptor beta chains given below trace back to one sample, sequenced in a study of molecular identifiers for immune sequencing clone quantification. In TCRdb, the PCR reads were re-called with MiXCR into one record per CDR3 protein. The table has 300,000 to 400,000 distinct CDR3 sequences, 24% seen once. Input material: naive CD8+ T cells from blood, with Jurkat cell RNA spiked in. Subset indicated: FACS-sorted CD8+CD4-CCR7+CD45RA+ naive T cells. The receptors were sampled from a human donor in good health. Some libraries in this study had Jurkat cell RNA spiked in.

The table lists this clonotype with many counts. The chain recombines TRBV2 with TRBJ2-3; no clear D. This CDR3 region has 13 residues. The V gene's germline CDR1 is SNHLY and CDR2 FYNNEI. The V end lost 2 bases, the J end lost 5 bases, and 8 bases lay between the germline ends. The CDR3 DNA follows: TGTGCCAGCAGTGAAATGATGGTAGATACGCAGTATTTT. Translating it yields CASSEMMVDTQYF.

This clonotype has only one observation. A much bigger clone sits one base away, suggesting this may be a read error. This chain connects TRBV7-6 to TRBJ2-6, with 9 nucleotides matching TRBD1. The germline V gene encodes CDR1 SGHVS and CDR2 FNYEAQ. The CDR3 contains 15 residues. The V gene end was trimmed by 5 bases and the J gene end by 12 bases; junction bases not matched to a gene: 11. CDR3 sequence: CASSPPGQGTSVLTF. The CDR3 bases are TGTGCCAGCAGCCCCCCGGGACAGGGAACCAGCGTCCTGACTTTC.

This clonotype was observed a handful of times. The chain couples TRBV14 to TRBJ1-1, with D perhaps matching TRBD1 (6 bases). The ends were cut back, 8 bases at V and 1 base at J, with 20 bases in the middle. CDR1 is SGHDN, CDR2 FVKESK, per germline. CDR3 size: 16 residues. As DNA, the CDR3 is TGTGCCAGCTGTCGGGTAGGGGGGATTCGGAACACTGAAGCTTTCTTT. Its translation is CASCRVGGIRNTEAFF.

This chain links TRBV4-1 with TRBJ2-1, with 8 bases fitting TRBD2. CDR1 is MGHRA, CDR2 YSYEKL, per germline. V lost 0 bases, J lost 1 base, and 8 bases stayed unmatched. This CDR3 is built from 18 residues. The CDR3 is CASSQEYLAGFSYNEQFF. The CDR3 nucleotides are TGCGCCAGCAGCCAAGAATATTTAGCGGGATTTTCCTACAATGAGCAGTTCTTC.

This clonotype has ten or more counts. The CDR3 DNA reads TGTGCCAGCAGCGCACTAGTTCTCACAAGCACAGATACGCAGTATTTT. Translating it yields CASSALVLTSTDTQYF. The chain has TRBV7-9 and TRBJ2-3; D possibly corresponds to TRBD2 (5 bases). This CDR3 has 16 residues. The V end was cut by 5 bases, the J end by 0 bases, with 15 bases between. Germline V gives CDR1 SEHNR, CDR2 FQNEAQ (reference sequence). The entire variable domain, with the rest obtained from reference TRBV7-9 and TRBJ2-3, is as follows: DTGVSQNPRHKITKRGQNVTFRCDPISEHNRLYWYRQTLGQGPEFLTYFQNEAQLEKSRLLSDRFSAERPKGSFSTLEIQRTEQGDSAMYLCASSALVLTSTDTQYFGPGTRLTVL.

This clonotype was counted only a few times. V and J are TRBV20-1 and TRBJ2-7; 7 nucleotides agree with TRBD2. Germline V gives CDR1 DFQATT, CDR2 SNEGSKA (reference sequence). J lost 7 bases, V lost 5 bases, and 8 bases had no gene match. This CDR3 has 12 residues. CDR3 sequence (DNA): TGCAGTGCTCCATGGGAGGGACTGGAGCAGTACTTC. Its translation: CSAPWEGLEQYF.

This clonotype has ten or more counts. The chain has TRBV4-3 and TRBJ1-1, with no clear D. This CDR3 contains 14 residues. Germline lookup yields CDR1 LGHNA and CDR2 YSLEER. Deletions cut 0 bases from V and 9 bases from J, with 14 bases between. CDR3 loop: CASSQDQSGIQAFF. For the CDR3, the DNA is TGCGCCAGCAGCCAAGATCAATCCGGAATTCAAGCTTTCTTT.

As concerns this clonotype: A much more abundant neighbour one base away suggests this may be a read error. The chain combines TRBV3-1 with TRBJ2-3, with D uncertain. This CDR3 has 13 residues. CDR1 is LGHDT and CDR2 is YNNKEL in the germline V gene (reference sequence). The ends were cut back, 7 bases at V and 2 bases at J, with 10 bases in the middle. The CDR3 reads CASKAEDTDTQYF. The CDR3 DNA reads TGTGCCAGCAAGGCGGAAGACACAGATACGCAGTATTTT.

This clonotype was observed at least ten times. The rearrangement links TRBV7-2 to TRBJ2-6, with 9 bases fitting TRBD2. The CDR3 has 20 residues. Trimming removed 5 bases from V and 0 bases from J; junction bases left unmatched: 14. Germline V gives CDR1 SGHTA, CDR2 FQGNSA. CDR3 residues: CASSPARLADLPSGANVLTF. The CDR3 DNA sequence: TGTGCCAGCAGCCCGGCAAGACTAGCGGACCTTCCCTCTGGGGCCAACGTCCTGACTTTC. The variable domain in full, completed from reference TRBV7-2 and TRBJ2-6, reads GAGVSQSPSNKVTEKGKDVELRCDPISGHTALYWYRQSLGQGLEFLIYFQGNSAPDKSGLPSDRFSAERTGGSVSTLTIQRTQQEDSAVYLCASSPARLADLPSGANVLTFGAGSRLTVL.

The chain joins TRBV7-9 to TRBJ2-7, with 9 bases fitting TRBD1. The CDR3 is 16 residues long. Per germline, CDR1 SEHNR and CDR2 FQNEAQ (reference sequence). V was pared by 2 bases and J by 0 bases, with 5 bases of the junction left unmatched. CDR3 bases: TGTGCCAGCAGCTTAACCGGACAGGGGAGCTCCTACGAGCAGTACTTC. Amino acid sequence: CASSLTGQGSSYEQYF.

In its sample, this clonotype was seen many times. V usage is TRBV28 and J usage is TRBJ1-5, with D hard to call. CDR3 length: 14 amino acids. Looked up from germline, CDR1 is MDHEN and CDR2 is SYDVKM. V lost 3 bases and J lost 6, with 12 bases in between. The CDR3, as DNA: TGTGCCAGCAGTTTGGGAATAGTGAGTCAGCCCCAGCATTTT. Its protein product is CASSLGIVSQPQHF.

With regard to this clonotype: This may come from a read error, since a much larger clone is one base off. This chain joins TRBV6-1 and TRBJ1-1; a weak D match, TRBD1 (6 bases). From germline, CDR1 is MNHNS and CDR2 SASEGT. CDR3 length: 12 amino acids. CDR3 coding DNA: TGTGCCAGCAGTGACAGGGGAACTGGAGCTTTCTTT. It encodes CASSDRGTGAFF.

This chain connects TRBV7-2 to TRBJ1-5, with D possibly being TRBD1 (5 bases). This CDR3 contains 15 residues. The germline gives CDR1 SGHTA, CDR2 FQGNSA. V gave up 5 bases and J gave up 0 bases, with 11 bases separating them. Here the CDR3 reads CASSPADNSNQPQHF. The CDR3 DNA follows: TGTGCCAGCAGCCCAGCGGACAATAGCAATCAGCCCCAGCATTTT. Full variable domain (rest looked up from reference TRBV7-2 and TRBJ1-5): GAGVSQSPSNKVTEKGKDVELRCDPISGHTALYWYRQSLGQGLEFLIYFQGNSAPDKSGLPSDRFSAERTGGSVSTLTIQRTQQEDSAVYLCASSPADNSNQPQHFGDGTRLSIL.

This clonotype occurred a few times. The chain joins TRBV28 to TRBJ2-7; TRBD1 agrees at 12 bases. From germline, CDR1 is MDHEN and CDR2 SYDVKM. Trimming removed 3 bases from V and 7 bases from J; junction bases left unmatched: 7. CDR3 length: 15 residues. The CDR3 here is CASSFPGQGAWEQYF. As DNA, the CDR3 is TGTGCCAGCAGTTTTCCGGGACAGGGGGCTTGGGAGCAGTACTTC.

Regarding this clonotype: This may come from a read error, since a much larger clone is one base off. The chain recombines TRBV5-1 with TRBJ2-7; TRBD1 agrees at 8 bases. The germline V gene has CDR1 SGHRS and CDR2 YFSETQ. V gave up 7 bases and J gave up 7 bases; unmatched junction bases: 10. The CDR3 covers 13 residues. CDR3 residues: CASRDRMRNEQYF. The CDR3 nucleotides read TGCGCCAGCCGGGACAGGATGCGGAATGAGCAGTACTTC.

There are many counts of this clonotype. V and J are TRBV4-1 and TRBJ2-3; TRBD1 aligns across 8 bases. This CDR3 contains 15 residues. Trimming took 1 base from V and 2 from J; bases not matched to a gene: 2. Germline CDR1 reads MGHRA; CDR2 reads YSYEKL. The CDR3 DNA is TGCGCCAGCAGCCAAGGGACAGGGTACACAGATACGCAGTATTTT. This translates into CASSQGTGYTDTQYF.

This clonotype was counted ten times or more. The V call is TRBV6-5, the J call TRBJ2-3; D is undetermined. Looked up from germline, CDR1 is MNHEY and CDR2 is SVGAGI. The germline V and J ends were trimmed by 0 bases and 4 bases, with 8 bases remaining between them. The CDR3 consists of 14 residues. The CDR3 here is CASSYSLVADTQYF. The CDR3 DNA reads TGTGCCAGCAGTTACTCCCTAGTAGCAGATACGCAGTATTTT.

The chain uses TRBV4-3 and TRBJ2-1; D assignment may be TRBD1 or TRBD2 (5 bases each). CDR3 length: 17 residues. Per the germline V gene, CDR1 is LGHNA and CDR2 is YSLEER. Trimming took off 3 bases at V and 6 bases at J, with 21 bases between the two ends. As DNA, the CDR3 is TGCGCCAGCAGCCAGGCCGTCCCGGGGCCAATGAGCAATGAGCAGTTCTTC. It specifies CASSQAVPGPMSNEQFF.

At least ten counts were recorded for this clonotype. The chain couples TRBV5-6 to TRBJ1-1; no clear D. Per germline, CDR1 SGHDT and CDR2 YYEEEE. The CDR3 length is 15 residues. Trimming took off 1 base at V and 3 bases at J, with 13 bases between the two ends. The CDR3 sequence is CASSLLVSRDTEAFF. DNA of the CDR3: TGTGCCAGCAGCTTGCTTGTATCGCGGGACACTGAAGCTTTCTTT. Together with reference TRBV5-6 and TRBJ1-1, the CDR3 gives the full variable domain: DAGVTQSPTHLIKTRGQQVTLRCSPKSGHDTVSWYQQALGQGPQFIFQYYEEEERQRGNFPDRFSGHQFPNYSSELNVNALLLGDSALYLCASSLLVSRDTEAFFGQGTRLTVV.

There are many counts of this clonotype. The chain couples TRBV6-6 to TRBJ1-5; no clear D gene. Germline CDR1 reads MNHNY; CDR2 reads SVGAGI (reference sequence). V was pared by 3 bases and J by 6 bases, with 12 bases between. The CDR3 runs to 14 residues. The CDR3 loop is CASSYEGSSQPQHF. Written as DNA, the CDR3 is TGTGCCAGCAGTTATGAAGGGTCTAGTCAGCCCCAGCATTTT.

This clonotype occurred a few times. The chain's CDR3 is CASSPSAQGEVQYF. The DNA for the CDR3 is TGTGCCAGCAGTCCTAGTGCGCAGGGTGAGGTGCAGTACTTC. The chain joins TRBV12-3 or TRBV12-4 to TRBJ2-7; a weak D match, TRBD1 (5 bases). This CDR3 is built from 14 residues. V lost 5 bases and J 9 bases, leaving 20 bases between the germline ends.

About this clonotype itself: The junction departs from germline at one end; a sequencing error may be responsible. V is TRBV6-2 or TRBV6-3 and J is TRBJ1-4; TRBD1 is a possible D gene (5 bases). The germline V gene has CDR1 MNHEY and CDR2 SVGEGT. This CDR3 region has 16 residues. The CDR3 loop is CASSTDSGRLNEKLSF. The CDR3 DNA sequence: TGTGCCAGCAGTACAGACTCGGGACGGCTCAATGAAAAACTGTCTTTT.

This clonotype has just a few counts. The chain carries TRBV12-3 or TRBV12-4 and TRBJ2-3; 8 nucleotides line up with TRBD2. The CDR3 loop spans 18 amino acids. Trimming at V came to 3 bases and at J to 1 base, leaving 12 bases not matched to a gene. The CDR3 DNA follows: TGTGCCAGCAGTTTCATACCCTCTACGGGGGGGGGCACAGATACGCAGTATTTT. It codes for CASSFIPSTGGGTDTQYF.